This TCR beta chain originates from a study of CXCR3-negative and CXCR3-positive naive CD8 T cells (dated by TCRdb to between 2018 and 2020). For the study in its entirety: In total, about 130 million TRB reads were obtained, which works out to roughly 1.5 +/- 0.3 million reads per library. The diversity and physicochemical repertoire analyses included more than ten donors pooled from two independent experiments. The TRBV-TRBJ cluster analysis covered naive subsets from about five donors and memory cells from 3 donors.

For each CD8+ T cell subset, flow sorting was done in triplicate, and a few hundred thousand cells per subset went directly into RLT lysis buffer. Naive CD8+ T cells were defined stringently as CD45RO-CCR7+CD27+CD95- to exclude memory contaminants. Using standard density gradient centrifugation, peripheral blood mononuclear cells were isolated from buffy coats. Naive CXCR3-negative and CXCR3-positive CD8+ T cells were flow-sorted on a FACSAria III. An RNeasy Mini Kit was used to extract total RNA from the sorted cells. TCRdb lists the instrument as NextSeq 550. The Human TCR Profiling Kit (MiLaboratory) was used to prepare UMI-labeled 5' RACE TRB cDNA libraries. The full amount of extracted RNA was used for cDNA synthesis, and the full amount of resulting cDNA was used for PCR amplification. The libraries were made side by side, with each library going through the same number of PCR cycles. As for how the authors treated the data: MIGEC and MiXCR extracted about 53,000 +/- 10,000 unique UMI-labeled TRB cDNA molecules per library, requiring at least two reads per UMI. An average of approximately 40,000 +/- 10,000 functional in-frame TRB CDR3 nucleotide clonotypes without stop codons was found per library. After downsampling to 5000 UMI-labeled TRB molecules per sample, diversity metrics such as normalized Shannon-Wiener and Chao1 were calculated in VDJtools. For the central five CDR3 residues, VDJtools calculated physicochemical properties weighted by clonotype size, namely interaction energy, strength, volume and Kidera factor 4. Once TCRdb had reprocessed the reads, it stored one entry per CDR3 protein sequence and supplied no DNA. It is TCRdb's table, rather than the study itself, that gives the V and J calls and clone size. The record for this sample contains approximately 83,000 distinct CDR3 sequences. Around 1.7% of the sample goes to the ten largest clones.

General study outcomes and caveats: Naive CXCR3-negative and CXCR3-positive cells from the same donor showed similar TRBV-TRBJ usage, whereas memory cells showed distinct patterns. Because surface CD5, which is linked to self-reactivity in mice, was comparable between the naive subsets, TCR interaction strength was also inferred from TRB CDR3 physicochemical properties. TRB CDR3s from CXCR3-positive naive cells showed higher hydrophobicity (lower Kidera factor 4), lower energy, and higher strength and volume indices than CXCR3-negative naive cells. Repertoire diversity was comparably high in both naive subsets but much lower in memory CD8+ T cells. Freshly isolated PBMCs were used for most assays because CXCR3 expression went down partially after cryopreservation.

The CDR3 measures 16 amino acids from cysteine to phenylalanine. The nucleotide record is missing. Comments on this clonotype: Its target antigen remains unknown.

The sequence links TRBV12-3 or TRBV12-4 to TRBJ2-1; there is no DNA to check the TCRdb D call of TRBD1. This sequence was found in a human donor in good health. Some clones in this sample may be carry-over from other donors' samples. The source material was naive CXCR3- CD8+ T cells from blood. The cell subset or site tag for this specimen amounts to: CD45RO-CCR7+CD27+CD95- naive CD8+ T cells lacking CXCR3 (TNR3-). The CDR3 in this case is CASRNYQGASYNEQFF.